The 18 T cell receptor beta chains below were found in one sample sequenced in a study of beta chain features in type 1 diabetes. All of the isolated RNA was reverse transcribed, so expressed TCRB transcripts were sequenced. Only in-frame clones appear in the TCRdb table, and some are missing; sequencing was by immunoSEQ multiplex PCR. The sample lists about 230,000 clones; over 8.5% were seen once. The specimen sequenced was naive CD4+ T cells from blood. These receptors all stem from a woman younger than 30 in good health.

The V gene is TRBV30, the J gene TRBJ1-6; D perhaps matches TRBD1 (5 bases). The V gene's germline CDR1 is GTSNPN and CDR2 SVGIG (reference sequence). The CDR3 is made up of 13 amino acids. Trimming removed 1 base at V and 6 bases at J, with 7 bases between. CDR3 protein: CAWSAQGNSPLHF. CDR3 DNA sequence: TGTGCCTGGAGTGCTCAGGGTAATTCACCCCTCCACTTT.

This clone appeared a few times. The chain has TRBV5-6 and TRBJ2-1, with 13 bases matching TRBD2. The junction had 8 bases not matched to a gene; V was cut back by 4 bases and J by 4 bases. Germline loops: CDR1 SGHDT, CDR2 YYEEEE. This CDR3 spans 17 amino acids. CDR3 sequence (DNA): TGTGCCAGCAGCCCCGAATTACTAGCGGGAGGGTACAATGAGCAGTTCTTC. Residues: CASSPELLAGGYNEQFF.

This clone occurred a few times. The chain employs TRBV28 and TRBJ2-5, with 13 bases identical to TRBD2. The CDR3 spans 17 residues. The V and J ends lost 3 bases and 1 base, in that order; junction bases with no gene match: 5. Germline CDR1 and CDR2: MDHEN and SYDVKM. This CDR3 reads CASSFSRTSGGQETQYF. CDR3 in DNA: TGTGCCAGCAGTTTCTCCCGGACTAGCGGGGGCCAAGAGACCCAGTACTTC.

Many counts were recorded for this clone. The CDR3 spells CASKTGDYGYTF. Written as DNA, the CDR3 is TGTGCCAGCAAAACAGGGGACTATGGCTACACCTTC. The chain has TRBV2 and TRBJ1-2; 7 bases align to TRBD1. This CDR3 region has 12 residues. Germline CDR1 is SNHLY and CDR2 is FYNNEI. V lost 7 bases, J lost 3 bases, and 2 bases stayed unmatched.

This clone was seen only a few times. The chain employs TRBV6-1 and TRBJ1-5; possibly TRBD1 for D (5 bases). CDR3 length: 15 amino acids. Trimming removed 5 bases from V and 0 bases from J, with 11 bases in between. Germline CDR1 is MNHNS and CDR2 is SASEGT. The CDR3 bases are TGTGCCAGCAGTCTGGACATCGTTAGCAATCAGCCCCAGCATTTT. Translating gives CASSLDIVSNQPQHF.

There are a few counts of this clone. The chain carries TRBV5-1 and TRBJ2-5, with a weak D call TRBD1 (5 bases). The J call is uncertain, as TRBJ2-7 better fits the DNA end. From germline, CDR1 is SGHRS and CDR2 YFSETQ. The CDR3 is made up of 14 amino acids. In DNA, the CDR3 is TGCGCCAGCAGCCGCCCGGACAATACCTACGAGCAGTACTTC. This gives the protein CASSRPDNTYEQYF.

This chain links TRBV2 with TRBJ1-2; weak D call: TRBD1 (5 bases). The CDR3 spans 15 residues. The V end lost 7 bases, the J end lost 0 bases, and 15 bases lay between the germline ends. From germline, CDR1 is SNHLY and CDR2 FYNNEI. CDR3 residues: CASMKGALSNYGYTF. The CDR3, as DNA: TGTGCCAGCATGAAAGGGGCCCTCTCTAACTATGGCTACACCTTC.

The sample holds a few counts of this clone. The chain employs TRBV4-1 and TRBJ1-3, with TRBD1 matching 11 bases. V was pared by 4 bases and J by 1 base, with 3 bases of the junction left unmatched. Germline assignment: CDR1 MGHRA and CDR2 YSYEKL. The CDR3 covers 16 residues. CDR3 coding DNA: TGCGCCAGCAGCCTGGACAGGGGGCCGTCTGGAAACACCATATATTTT. This codes for CASSLDRGPSGNTIYF.

This clone was detected a few times. The gene calls are TRBV5-1 and TRBJ2-1, with 16 bases matching TRBD2. The junction had 9 bases not matched to a gene; V was cut back by 4 bases and J by 8 bases. Germline loops: CDR1 SGHRS, CDR2 YFSETQ. The CDR3 contains 17 residues. The CDR3 nucleotides are TGCGCCAGCAGCATCCCGGGACTAGCGGGGGGGCGGGATGAGCAGTTCTTC. It translates to CASSIPGLAGGRDEQFF.

The gene calls are TRBV2 and TRBJ2-7; D is perhaps TRBD1 (6 bases). There are 12 residues in the CDR3. CDR1 and CDR2 (germline): SNHLY, FYNNEI. V was clipped by 6 bases and J by 3 bases, with 9 bases between them. CDR3 in amino acids: CASRTDSYEQYF. The CDR3 DNA reads as TGTGCCAGCAGGACGGACAGCTACGAGCAGTACTTC.

The CDR3 region is CASSGGQGSYEQYF. CDR3 nucleotides: TGTGCCAGCAGCGGTGGACAGGGGTCCTACGAGCAGTACTTC. This chain uses TRBV9 with TRBJ2-7; 9 positions match TRBD1. The CDR3 has 14 amino acids. Germline V gene lookup returns CDR1 SGDLS and CDR2 YYNGEE. The V gene end was trimmed by 3 bases and the J gene end by 1 base; junction bases not matched to a gene: 2.

J is TRBJ2-7 and V is TRBV5-1, with TRBD2 matching over 11 bases. The germline V gene encodes CDR1 SGHRS and CDR2 YFSETQ. CDR3 length: 18 residues. J gave up 2 bases and V 4 bases, and 14 bases lay outside the gene matches. CDR3 loop: CASSPGGSGRVATYEQYF. In DNA, the CDR3 is TGCGCCAGCAGCCCCGGCGGTAGCGGGAGGGTGGCCACCTACGAGCAGTACTTC.

V and J are TRBV5-5 and TRBJ1-2, with D perhaps matching TRBD1 (5 bases). There are 14 residues in the CDR3. Trimming cost V 0 bases and J 4 bases, with 10 bases left between them. Germline CDR1 and CDR2: SGHKS and YYEKEE (reference sequence). DNA for the CDR3: TGTGCCAGCAGCTTGGGCCAGGGAGGCTATGGCTACACCTTC. Residues: CASSLGQGGYGYTF.

J is TRBJ2-7 and V is TRBV14; 7 nucleotides agree with TRBD2. J gave up 0 bases and V 2 bases, and 4 bases lay outside the gene matches. The V gene's germline CDR1 is SGHDN and CDR2 FVKESK. CDR3 length equals 15 residues. The CDR3 DNA is TGTGCCAGCAGCCAACGGCTAGCGGCCTCCTACGAGCAGTACTTC. Translating gives CASSQRLAASYEQYF.

The genes are TRBV7-6 and TRBJ1-1, with no clear D. Per the germline V gene, CDR1 is SGHVS and CDR2 is FNYEAQ. The CDR3 loop spans 13 amino acids. V was pared by 3 bases and J by 4 bases, with 9 bases between. CDR3 residues: CASSFAHLTEAFF. CDR3 DNA: TGTGCCAGCAGCTTCGCACATCTCACTGAAGCTTTCTTT.

This clone came up a few times. The chain links TRBV19 to TRBJ2-3, with D possibly TRBD2 on 6 matching bases. CDR3 length: 13 amino acids. CDR1 LNHDA and CDR2 SQIVND come from the germline V gene (reference sequence). V lost 9 bases, J lost 2 bases, and 12 bases lay in between. The CDR3 DNA is TGTGCCAGCGCTGCGGGAAACACAGATACGCAGTATTTT. Translation gives CASAAGNTDTQYF. The entire variable domain, with the rest obtained from reference TRBV19 and TRBJ2-3, is as follows: DGGITQSPKYLFRKEGQNVTLSCEQNLNHDAMYWYRQDPGQGLRLIYYSQIVNDFQKGDIAEGYSVSREKKESFPLTVTSAQKNPTAFYLCASAAGNTDTQYFGPGTRLTVL.

This sequence joins TRBV19 and TRBJ2-7, with D possibly being TRBD2 (5 bases). This CDR3 is built from 14 residues. The germline V and J ends were trimmed by 3 bases and 7 bases, with 16 bases remaining between them. Germline V gene sequence: CDR1 LNHDA, CDR2 SQIVND (reference sequence). CDR3 nucleotides: TGTGCCAGTAGTATGAGGGCCAACCTCTGGGAGCAGTACTTC. Protein product: CASSMRANLWEQYF.

This clone was recorded a few times. Other DNA variants within this sample encode the same CDR3. The chain employs TRBV18 and TRBJ2-7, with 8 nucleotides matching TRBD1. From germline, CDR1 is KGHSH and CDR2 LQKENI. This CDR3 spans 14 amino acids. V lost 3 bases, J lost 2 bases, and 3 bases stayed unmatched. The CDR3 sequence: CASSPRTGTYEQYF. The CDR3 DNA follows: TGTGCCAGCTCACCTCGGACAGGGACCTACGAGCAGTACTTC.